This TCR beta chain comes out of a study of CD8+CD57+ T cells in acquired aplastic anemia. Patients chosen for sequencing had shown CD8+CD57+ cell expansion by flow cytometry. There were no patients without severe acquired aplastic anemia. Blood came from patients not yet given any therapy. Turning to this clonotype: Its antigen is not known.

TCR beta VDJ and CDR3 profiling used genomic DNA as template. From the reads, TCRdb called clonotypes with MiXCR, one entry per CDR3 protein. The sample includes approximately 470,000 distinct CDR3 sequences, under 40% of them seen just once. Study outcomes and limitations: Twenty-nine CD8+ CDR3 sequences were shared between patients and controls.

V gave up 2 bases and J gave up 10 bases, with 12 bases separating them. Germline lookup yields CDR1 SEHNR and CDR2 FQNEAQ (reference sequence). There are 14 residues in the CDR3. The specimen was sorted CD4+, CD8+, or CD8+CD57+ T cells (not recorded which) from PBMCs. This clonotype was obtained from a human donor with aplastic anemia. The chain has TRBV7-9 and TRBJ1-6; D might be TRBD1 (5 bases). The CDR3 reads CASSLSGTDSPLHF. For the CDR3, the DNA is TGTGCCAGCAGCTTAAGCGGGACGGACTCACCCCTCCACTTT.